Following are 17 T cell receptor beta chains from one sample sequenced in a study of blood T cells in healthy people across ages. A sample-barcoded 5' primer and a J-beta primer mix were used in a second PCR of about 6 to 12 cycles. One entry per CDR3 protein, called by TCRdb with MiXCR from the 5' RACE reads. Of more than 650,000 distinct CDR3 sequences listed, around a fifth are singletons. Input material: blood. The receptors here all came from a man between 65 and 85 years old in good health.

This clonotype was observed a few times. V gene TRBV7-8 combines with J gene TRBJ2-1; perhaps TRBD2 as D (6 bases). This CDR3 is 12 amino acids long. With 11 bases removed from V and 8 bases from J, the gap between germline ends came to 16 bases. CDR1 SGHVS and CDR2 FQNEAQ come from the germline V gene. The CDR3 coding sequence is TGTGCCTCAAAAACCGGGGGAGATGAGCAGTTCTTC. It encodes CASKTGGDEQFF.

This clonotype was counted between two and nine times. The chain combines TRBV19 with TRBJ2-5; D remains ambiguous. Germline V gene lookup returns CDR1 LNHDA and CDR2 SQIVND (reference sequence). CDR3 size: 13 residues. V gave up 5 bases and J gave up 4 bases, with 11 bases separating them. The CDR3 is CASSANLRETQYF. The CDR3 DNA reads TGTGCCAGTAGTGCCAACCTCCGAGAGACCCAGTACTTC.

There are a few counts of this clonotype. V and J are TRBV7-9 and TRBJ2-3, with TRBD1 matching 8 bases. V was clipped by 4 bases and J by 5 bases; unmatched bases: 14. Per the germline V gene, CDR1 is SEHNR and CDR2 is FQNEAQ (reference sequence). The CDR3 is 17 amino acids. The CDR3 protein is CASSYSRAGGMLDTQYF. The CDR3 DNA follows: TGTGCCAGCAGCTATTCCCGGGCAGGGGGCATGTTAGATACGCAGTATTTT.

This clonotype has a handful of counts. The chain links TRBV27 to TRBJ1-4, with D perhaps TRBD1 (5 bases). The CDR3 runs 18 residues. Germline V gene sequence: CDR1 MNHEY, CDR2 SMNVEV (reference sequence). Between the trimmed V and J ends, which lost 5 bases and 2 bases, there was a span of 21 bases. The CDR3 reads CASSLSGGRVFTNEKLFF. CDR3 bases: TGTGCCAGCAGTCTCTCCGGGGGACGGGTTTTCACTAATGAAAAACTGTTTTTT.

V gene TRBV5-1 combines with J gene TRBJ1-1; D uncertain. Germline CDR1 is SGHRS and CDR2 is YFSETQ. Between the trimmed V and J ends, which lost 0 bases and 5 bases, there was a span of 17 bases. The CDR3 covers 16 residues. CDR3 bases: TGCGCCAGCAGCTTGGTTTTAGGTGGAATTGAAACTGAAGCTTTCTTT. This gives the protein CASSLVLGGIETEAFF.

This clonotype was detected many times. V gene TRBV6-5 combines with J gene TRBJ1-4; D is unclear. V was cut by 7 bases and J by 8 bases, with 14 bases left in between. The CDR3 consists of 13 residues. CDR1 and CDR2 (germline): MNHEY, SVGAGI. CDR3 sequence reads: CASTNQVREKLFF. The CDR3 DNA reads as TGTGCCAGCACCAACCAGGTCCGGGAAAAACTGTTTTTT.

The sample holds a few counts of this clonotype. This chain joins TRBV5-1 and TRBJ2-1; tentatively, D is TRBD1 or TRBD2 (7 bases each). V was clipped by 4 bases and J by 9 bases, with 17 bases between them. This CDR3 is 14 amino acids long. CDR1 is SGHRS and CDR2 is YFSETQ in the germline V gene. Here the CDR3 DNA reads TGCGCCAGCAGCACTCTTACAGGGGAGGGTGAGCAGTTCTTC. This translates into CASSTLTGEGEQFF.

This clonotype came up a few times. The chain is built from TRBV7-9 and TRBJ1-2; no definite D call. Per the germline V gene, CDR1 is SEHNR and CDR2 is FQNEAQ (reference sequence). Trimming stripped 3 bases from V and 8 bases from J, with 10 bases between. This CDR3 has 12 amino acids. This chain's CDR3 is CASSLDVQGYTF. For the CDR3, the DNA is TGTGCCAGCAGCTTGGACGTACAGGGCTACACCTTC.

The gene calls are TRBV7-9 and TRBJ2-1; 8 positions match TRBD1. The closer fit of TRBJ2-7 to the DNA end suggests the J call may be wrong. The germline V gene has CDR1 SEHNR and CDR2 FQNEAQ (reference sequence). The CDR3 has 14 residues. The CDR3 region has the DNA TGTGCCAGCAGCGCGACGGGGACAGGCTTAGAGCAGTACTTC. It specifies CASSATGTGLEQYF.

This chain connects TRBV16 to TRBJ2-7, with D possibly called TRBD1 or TRBD2 (6 bases each). Germline V gives CDR1 KGHSY, CDR2 FQNENV. The CDR3 covers 15 residues. V lost 2 bases to trimming and J lost 6 bases, with 17 bases between them. The CDR3 coding sequence is TGTGCCAGCAGCCAAGGAGGGGGGCACATCATCGAGCAGTACTTC. Amino acid sequence: CASSQGGGHIIEQYF.

This clonotype showed up just a few times. The rearrangement links TRBV4-3 to TRBJ1-2, with a tentative D call TRBD1 (5 bases). This CDR3 contains 15 residues. Trimming cost V 4 bases and J 8 bases, with 20 bases left between them. Germline V gene sequence: CDR1 LGHNA, CDR2 YSLEER. The CDR3 loop reads CASSPEPGLGVGYTF. The DNA of the CDR3 is TGCGCCAGCAGCCCCGAACCGGGACTCGGGGTGGGCTACACCTTC.

This clonotype showed up just a few times. The chain links TRBV5-5 to TRBJ2-5; possibly TRBD1 or TRBD2 for D (5 bases each). The V gene lost 7 bases and the J gene lost 5 bases, with 21 bases spanning the gap. From germline, CDR1 is SGHKS and CDR2 YYEKEE (reference sequence). The CDR3 runs 15 residues. The CDR3 protein is CASAPLPLREETQYF. DNA for the CDR3: TGTGCCAGCGCCCCTTTGCCCCTCAGGGAGGAGACCCAGTACTTC. Filled out from reference TRBV5-5 and TRBJ2-5, the complete variable domain reads DAGVTQSPTHLIKTRGQQVTLRCSPISGHKSVSWYQQVLGQGPQFIFQYYEKEERGRGNFPDRFSARQFPNYSSELNVNALLLGDSALYLCASAPLPLREETQYFGPGTRLLVL.

The rearrangement joins TRBV28 to TRBJ2-5; 11 bases agree with TRBD2. CDR1 is MDHEN, CDR2 SYDVKM, per germline. CDR3 length: 17 residues. The junction had 9 bases not matched to a gene; V was cut back by 4 bases and J by 2 bases. The CDR3 DNA is TGTGCCAGCAGTTCCCAAGTAGCGGGAGGGTCACAAGAGACCCAGTACTTC. Protein: CASSSQVAGGSQETQYF.

The chain recombines TRBV4-3 with TRBJ1-2, with no clear D. Trimming shortened V by 1 base and J by 5 bases, and 11 bases separated the two germline ends. CDR1 is LGHNA and CDR2 is YSLEER in the germline V gene. This CDR3 comprises 14 residues. For the CDR3, the DNA is TGCGCCAGCAGCCAAGGGTACGGCGGTTATGGCTACACCTTC. Its protein product is CASSQGYGGYGYTF.

This clonotype was recorded a few times. This chain uses TRBV20-1 with TRBJ1-2; no clear D gene. The CDR3 sequence is 14 residues long. V was shortened by 5 bases and J by 0 bases, with 13 bases between the two germline ends. Germline values: CDR1 DFQATT, CDR2 SNEGSKA (reference sequence). CDR3 bases: TGCAGTGCTCCCGACCGAAAATCTAACTATGGCTACACCTTC. This gives the protein CSAPDRKSNYGYTF.

Only a few counts were recorded for this clonotype. The V and J genes are TRBV12-3 or TRBV12-4 and TRBJ2-1; TRBD1 matches 11 bases. This CDR3 is built from 16 residues. V was pared by 3 bases and J by 7 bases, with 8 bases of the junction left unmatched. The CDR3 nucleotides are TGTGCCAGCAGTTTCTCCGGGACAGGGGGTTGGAATGAGCAGTTCTTC. It is translated as CASSFSGTGGWNEQFF.

The genes are TRBV9 and TRBJ2-1; 8 bases fit TRBD2. Germline values: CDR1 SGDLS, CDR2 YYNGEE. This CDR3 region has 17 residues. The V gene end was trimmed by 0 bases and the J gene end by 3 bases; junction bases not matched to a gene: 8. CDR3 sequence reads: CASSVGPAGEVYNEQFF. Here the CDR3 DNA reads TGTGCCAGCAGCGTAGGACCAGCGGGAGAGGTCTACAATGAGCAGTTCTTC.